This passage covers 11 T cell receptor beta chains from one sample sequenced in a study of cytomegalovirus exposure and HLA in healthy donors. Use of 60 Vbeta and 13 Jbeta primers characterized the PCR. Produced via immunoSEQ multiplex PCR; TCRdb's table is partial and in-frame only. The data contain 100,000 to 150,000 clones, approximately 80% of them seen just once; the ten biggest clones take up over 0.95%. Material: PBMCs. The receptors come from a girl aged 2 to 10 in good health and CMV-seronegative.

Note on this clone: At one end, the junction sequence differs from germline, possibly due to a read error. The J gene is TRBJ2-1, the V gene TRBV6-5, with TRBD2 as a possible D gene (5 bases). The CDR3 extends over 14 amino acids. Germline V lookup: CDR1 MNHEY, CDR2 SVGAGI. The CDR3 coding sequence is TGTGCCGGCAGTTACTCTAGCTACTACAATGAGCAGTTCTTC. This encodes CAGSYSSYYNEQFF.

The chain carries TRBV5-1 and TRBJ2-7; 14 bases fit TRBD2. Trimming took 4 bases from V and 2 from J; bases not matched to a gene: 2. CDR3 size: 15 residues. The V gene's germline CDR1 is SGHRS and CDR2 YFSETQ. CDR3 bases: TGCGCCAGCAGCCCGGGACTAGCGGGAGCCTACGAGCAGTACTTC. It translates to CASSPGLAGAYEQYF.

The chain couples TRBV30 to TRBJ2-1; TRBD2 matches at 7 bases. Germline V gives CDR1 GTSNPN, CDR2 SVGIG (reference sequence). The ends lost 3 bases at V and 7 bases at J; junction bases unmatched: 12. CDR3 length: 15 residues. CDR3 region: CAWSLLLGEGNEQFF. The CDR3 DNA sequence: TGTGCCTGGAGCCTTCTCCTGGGGGAGGGGAATGAGCAGTTCTTC.

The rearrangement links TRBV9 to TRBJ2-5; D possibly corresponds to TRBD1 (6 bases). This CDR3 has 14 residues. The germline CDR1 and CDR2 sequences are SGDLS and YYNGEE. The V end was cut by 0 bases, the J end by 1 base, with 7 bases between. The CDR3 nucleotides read TGTGCCAGCAGCGTAGGGACAGTCCAAGAGACCCAGTACTTC. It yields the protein CASSVGTVQETQYF.

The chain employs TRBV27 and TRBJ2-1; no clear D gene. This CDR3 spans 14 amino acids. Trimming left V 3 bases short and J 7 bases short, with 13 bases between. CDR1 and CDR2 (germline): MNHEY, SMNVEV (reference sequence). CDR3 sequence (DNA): TGTGCCAGCAGTTTGGCTTCAGTTTGGAATGAGCAGTTCTTC. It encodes CASSLASVWNEQFF.

The CDR3 sequence is CSVDQGQGSSYEQYF. The CDR3 region has the DNA TGCAGCGTTGACCAGGGACAGGGGTCGTCCTACGAGCAGTACTTC. V gene TRBV29-1 combines with J gene TRBJ2-5; 10 bases are shared with TRBD1. The J call is uncertain, as TRBJ2-7 better fits the DNA end. The CDR3 totals 15 residues. Germline CDR1 SQVTM, CDR2 ANQGSEA.

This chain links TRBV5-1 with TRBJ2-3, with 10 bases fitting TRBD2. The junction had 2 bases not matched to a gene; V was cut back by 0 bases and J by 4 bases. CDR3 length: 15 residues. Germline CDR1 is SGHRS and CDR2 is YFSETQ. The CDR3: CASSLEAGGPDTQYF. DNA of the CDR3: TGCGCCAGCAGCTTGGAAGCGGGAGGGCCAGATACGCAGTATTTT. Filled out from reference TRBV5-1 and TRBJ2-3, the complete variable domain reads KAGVTQTPRYLIKTRGQQVTLSCSPISGHRSVSWYQQTPGQGLQFLFEYFSETQRNKGNFPGRFSGRQFSNSRSEMNVSTLELGDSALYLCASSLEAGGPDTQYFGPGTRLTVL.

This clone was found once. CDR3 sequence reads: CASSQAEKWTDTQYF. In DNA form, the CDR3 reads TGCGCCAGCAGCCAAGCGGAGAAGTGGACAGATACGCAGTATTTT. V is TRBV4-1 and J is TRBJ2-3, with D unclear. V was trimmed by 1 base and J by 3 bases, leaving 11 bases between them. The CDR3 length is 15 residues. Germline values: CDR1 MGHRA, CDR2 YSYEKL.

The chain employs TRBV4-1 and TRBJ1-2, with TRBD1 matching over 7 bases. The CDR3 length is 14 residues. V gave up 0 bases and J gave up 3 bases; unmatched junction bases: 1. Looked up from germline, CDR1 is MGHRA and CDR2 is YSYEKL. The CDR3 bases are TGCGCCAGCAGCCAAGATGGGACAGACTATGGCTACACCTTC. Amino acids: CASSQDGTDYGYTF.

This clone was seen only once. The CDR3 bases are TGTGCCAGCAGCCAAGGGGACAGGGAAGGGCCTGGAAACACCATATATTTT. This codes for CASSQGDREGPGNTIYF. The V call is TRBV4-2, the J call TRBJ1-3; TRBD1 matches at 9 bases. The CDR3 has 17 residues. Germline V gene sequence: CDR1 LGHNA, CDR2 YNFKEQ. Trimming took 1 base from V and 2 from J; bases not matched to a gene: 6.

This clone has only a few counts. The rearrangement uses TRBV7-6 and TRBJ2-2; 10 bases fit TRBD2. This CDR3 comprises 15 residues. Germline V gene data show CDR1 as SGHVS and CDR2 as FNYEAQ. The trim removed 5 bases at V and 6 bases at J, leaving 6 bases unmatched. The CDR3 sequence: CASSTGTSASGELFF. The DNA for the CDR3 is TGTGCCAGCAGCACCGGGACTAGCGCATCCGGGGAGCTGTTTTTT.